The 22 T cell receptor beta chains reported below all come from one sample, sequenced in a study of Ad26.COV2.S vaccination and SARS-CoV-2 variants. Repertoires were generated with immunoSEQ multiplex PCR, while TCRdb's copy carries only in-frame clones and drops some. This sample has about 350,000 clones, with 88% found just once. Sample treatment: 15 to 20 received Ad26.COV2.S at low or high dose, single or two shots; roughly five received placebo; per-sample allocation not given. Day 63 after the first injection of vaccine or placebo was the sampling time. The sequencing used peripheral blood, collected in a trial of Ad26.COV2.S vaccine versus placebo. These receptor sequences come from a person aged 18-60 years who received the Ad26.COV2.S COVID-19 vaccine or a placebo.

The V gene is TRBV7-3, the J gene TRBJ1-6; D gene unclear. Germline loops: CDR1 SGHTA, CDR2 FQGTGA. The V end was cut by 3 bases, the J end by 7 bases, with 7 bases between. This CDR3 spans 13 amino acids. The CDR3 sequence: CASSFDLNSPLHF. The DNA for the CDR3 is TGTGCCAGCAGCTTCGATTTAAATTCACCCCTCCACTTT.

This rearrangement joins TRBV18 to TRBJ2-5; no clear D gene. Trimming removed 3 bases at V and 0 bases at J, with 5 bases between. In germline, CDR1 is KGHSH, CDR2 LQKENI. The CDR3 contains 13 residues. The CDR3 spells CASSPEYQETQYF. As DNA, the CDR3 is TGTGCCAGCTCACCCGAATACCAAGAGACCCAGTACTTC.

This clone occurred a few times. This rearrangement joins TRBV6-4 to TRBJ2-2, with TRBD1 identical over 8 bases. This CDR3 contains 15 residues. The V gene's germline CDR1 is MRHNA and CDR2 SNTAGT. With V trimmed by 4 bases and J by 4 bases, 5 bases remained unmatched. DNA of the CDR3: TGTGCCAGCAGTGTTAACAGGGGGAGCACCGGGGAGCTGTTTTTT. The encoded protein is CASSVNRGSTGELFF.

This chain connects TRBV30 to TRBJ1-1; 7 bases match TRBD1. J gave up 5 bases and V 2 bases, and 11 bases lay outside the gene matches. Germline CDR1 and CDR2: GTSNPN and SVGIG (reference sequence). This CDR3 is built from 15 residues. DNA for the CDR3: TGTGCCTGGAGTCCCGCGGCAGGGGGAAGGACTGAAGCTTTCTTT. It codes for CAWSPAAGGRTEAFF. The full variable domain, rest sourced from reference TRBV30 and TRBJ1-1, is SQTIHQWPATLVQPVGSPLSLECTVEGTSNPNLYWYRQAAGRGLQLLFYSVGIGQISSEVPQNLSASRPQDRQFILSSKKLLLSDSGFYLCAWSPAAGGRTEAFFGQGTRLTVV.

This clone was detected only a few times. The rearrangement links TRBV6-1 to TRBJ2-1, with TRBD1 matching 10 bases. V trimming: 4 bases; J trimming: 9 bases; junction bases outside the gene matches: 12. The CDR3 loop spans 16 amino acids. CDR1 is MNHNS and CDR2 is SASEGT in the germline V gene. In nucleotides, the CDR3 is TGTGCCAGCAGTGGACTCGGGACAGGGGTGAACAGTGAGCAGTTCTTC. Protein sequence: CASSGLGTGVNSEQFF.

This rearrangement joins TRBV5-1 to TRBJ2-3; 11 bases align to TRBD1. The V gene end was trimmed by 4 bases and the J gene end by 6 bases; junction bases not matched to a gene: 7. The CDR3 has 15 amino acids. The germline gives CDR1 SGHRS, CDR2 YFSETQ. CDR3: CASSRGQGAWDTQYF. The CDR3 DNA sequence: TGCGCCAGCAGCAGAGGACAGGGGGCGTGGGATACGCAGTATTTT.

V gene TRBV5-6 combines with J gene TRBJ1-6; tentatively, D is TRBD1 (6 bases). Between the trimmed V and J ends, which lost 4 bases and 6 bases, there was a span of 20 bases. Germline CDR1 and CDR2: SGHDT and YYEEEE. The CDR3 runs to 17 residues. The CDR3 protein is CASSHRMGGDSNSPLHF. The CDR3 DNA sequence: TGTGCCAGCAGCCACAGAATGGGGGGCGACTCTAATTCACCCCTCCACTTT.

The chain links TRBV7-2 to TRBJ1-1, with a tentative D call TRBD1 (5 bases). Between the trimmed V and J ends, which lost 6 bases and 3 bases, there was a span of 17 bases. The germline V gene encodes CDR1 SGHTA and CDR2 FQGNSA. This CDR3 region has 15 residues. CDR3 DNA: TGTGCCAGCAGTTTTCCTCAGGGATTTGACACTGAAGCTTTCTTT. This codes for CASSFPQGFDTEAFF.

This clone came up once. The rearrangement links TRBV7-2 to TRBJ2-1, with D unresolved. CDR1 and CDR2 from the germline V gene are SGHTA and FQGNSA. V was cut by 0 bases and J by 9 bases, with 9 bases left in between. The CDR3 spans 13 residues. The CDR3 protein is CASSLAPRSEQFF. Written as DNA, the CDR3 is TGTGCCAGCAGCTTAGCGCCACGCAGTGAGCAGTTCTTC.

This chain connects TRBV6-5 to TRBJ2-5; TRBD2 matches at 7 bases. The CDR3 runs 13 residues. CDR1 is MNHEY, CDR2 SVGAGI, per germline. V shed 6 bases, J shed 3 bases, and the junction held 4 bases outside the gene matches. The CDR3 sequence: CASREAGEETQYF. CDR3 DNA sequence: TGTGCCAGCAGGGAGGCGGGAGAAGAGACCCAGTACTTC.

V usage is TRBV24-1 and J usage is TRBJ2-7, with 8 bases lining up with TRBD1. Per germline, CDR1 KGHDR and CDR2 SFDVKD. The CDR3 consists of 13 residues. The junction had 3 bases not matched to a gene; V was cut back by 4 bases and J by 5 bases. The CDR3 DNA reads as TGTGCCACCAGTGACGCGACAGGGGACGAGCAGTACTTC. Protein: CATSDATGDEQYF.

V and J are TRBV27 and TRBJ1-5, with 7 bases that match TRBD1. V gave up 6 bases and J gave up 2 bases; unmatched junction bases: 4. The germline V gene encodes CDR1 MNHEY and CDR2 SMNVEV (reference sequence). This CDR3 region has 14 residues. This CDR3 reads CASSWDSGNQPQHF. For the CDR3, the DNA is TGTGCCAGCAGCTGGGACAGCGGCAATCAGCCCCAGCATTTT.

The chain combines TRBV7-8 with TRBJ1-2; D unresolved. The CDR3 extends over 16 amino acids. With 4 bases removed from V and 4 bases from J, the gap between germline ends came to 19 bases. Germline CDR1 SGHVS, CDR2 FQNEAQ. This CDR3 is CASSSVRQPLGYGYTF. The CDR3 coding sequence is TGTGCCAGCAGCTCAGTTCGGCAGCCGCTTGGCTATGGCTACACCTTC.

The chain links TRBV5-1 to TRBJ2-3; 9 positions match TRBD2. In germline, CDR1 is SGHRS, CDR2 YFSETQ. The CDR3 runs to 15 residues. With 2 bases clipped from V and 3 bases from J, the junction kept 4 bases outside the gene matches. CDR3 DNA: TGCGCCAGCAGCTTAGCCAGCGGGGGGACAGATACGCAGTATTTT. Protein sequence: CASSLASGGTDTQYF.

The chain couples TRBV6-5 to TRBJ2-5; D possibly uses TRBD1 or TRBD2 (6 bases each). Looked up from germline, CDR1 is MNHEY and CDR2 is SVGAGI. The CDR3 length is 13 residues. Trimming cost V 2 bases and J 4 bases, with 8 bases left between them. The CDR3, as DNA: TGTGCCAGCAGTTACCGGGGGCGAGAGACCCAGTACTTC. Translated: CASSYRGRETQYF.

This sequence joins TRBV3-1 (or the pseudogene TRBV3-2) and TRBJ2-5; possible D gene TRBD2, 7 bases. Per the germline V gene, CDR1 is LGHDT and CDR2 is YNNKEL (reference sequence). V lost 2 bases to trimming and J lost 4 bases, with 26 bases between them. This CDR3 is 19 amino acids long. The CDR3 DNA is TGTGCCAGCAGCCAACACAGTCTACAGTCGGGGCGGGGGCGAGAGACCCAGTACTTC. Translating gives CASSQHSLQSGRGRETQYF.

V usage is TRBV7-2 and J usage is TRBJ1-1; weak D call: TRBD1 (6 bases). CDR3 size: 14 residues. CDR1 and CDR2 (germline): SGHTA, FQGNSA. Trimming took 5 bases from V and 0 from J, leaving 10 bases between them. The CDR3 sequence: CASSLEGVNTEAFF. The CDR3 bases are TGTGCCAGCAGCCTTGAGGGGGTGAACACTGAAGCTTTCTTT.

The chain couples TRBV5-1 to TRBJ1-1, with D possibly matching TRBD1 (6 bases). V was shortened by 2 bases and J by 7 bases, with 15 bases between the two germline ends. The CDR3 sequence is 14 residues long. CDR1 is SGHRS, CDR2 YFSETQ, per germline. The CDR3 DNA sequence: TGCGCCAGCAGCTTCGGGGGCCCGGGCATTGAAGCTTTCTTT. This encodes CASSFGGPGIEAFF.

V gene TRBV28 combines with J gene TRBJ2-7; TRBD1 agrees at 9 bases. Losses at the gene ends were 1 base for V and 7 bases for J; bases not matched to a gene: 5. CDR3 length equals 14 residues. CDR1 is MDHEN, CDR2 SYDVKM, per germline. This chain's CDR3 is CASSLLQGAGEQYF. CDR3 sequence (DNA): TGTGCCAGCAGTTTATTACAGGGGGCCGGTGAGCAGTACTTC.

The genes are TRBV19 and TRBJ1-5; possible D gene TRBD1, 5 bases. The V end was cut by 4 bases, the J end by 2 bases, with 6 bases between. The CDR3 sequence is 13 residues long. CDR1 is LNHDA and CDR2 is SQIVND in the germline V gene (reference sequence). In DNA form, the CDR3 reads TGTGCCAGTAGTACGGGGGGCAATCAGCCCCAGCATTTT. Translation: CASSTGGNQPQHF.

The chain joins TRBV27 to TRBJ2-7; no definite D call. Trimming removed 2 bases from V and 6 bases from J, with 5 bases in between. Germline lookup yields CDR1 MNHEY and CDR2 SMNVEV (reference sequence). This CDR3 has 11 amino acids. The CDR3 DNA sequence: TGTGCCAGCAGTTTAGAAGGCGAGCAGTACTTC. Protein sequence: CASSLEGEQYF.

This chain links TRBV30 with TRBJ2-5; D not resolved. Trimming stripped 3 bases from V and 5 bases from J, with 7 bases between. Germline V gene sequence: CDR1 GTSNPN, CDR2 SVGIG (reference sequence). This CDR3 spans 11 amino acids. The CDR3 region has the DNA TGTGCCTGGAGCCTCAGGGAGACCCAGTACTTC. The encoded protein is CAWSLRETQYF.